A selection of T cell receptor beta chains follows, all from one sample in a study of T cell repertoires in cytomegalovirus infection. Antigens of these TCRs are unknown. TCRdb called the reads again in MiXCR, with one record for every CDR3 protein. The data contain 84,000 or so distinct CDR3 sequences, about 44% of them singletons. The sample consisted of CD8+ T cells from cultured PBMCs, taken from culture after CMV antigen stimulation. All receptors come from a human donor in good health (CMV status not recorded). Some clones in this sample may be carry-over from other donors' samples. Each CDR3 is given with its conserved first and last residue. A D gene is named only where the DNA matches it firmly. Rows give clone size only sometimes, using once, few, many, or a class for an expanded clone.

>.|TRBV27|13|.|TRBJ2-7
CASSWTTGYEQYF
TGTGCCAGCTCATGGACTACCGGGTACGAGCAGTACTTC
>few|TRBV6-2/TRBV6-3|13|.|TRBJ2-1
CASMFSSYNEQFF
TGTGCCAGCATGTTTAGCTCCTACAATGAGCAGTTCTTC
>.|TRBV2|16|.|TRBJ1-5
CASSRTTGLSNQPQHF
TGTGCCAGCAGCAGAACCACAGGGCTTAGCAATCAGCCCCAGCATTTT
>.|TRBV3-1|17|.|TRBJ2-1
CASRKRLGLAGHNEQFF
TGTGCCAGCAGAAAAAGATTAGGTCTAGCAGGCCACAATGAGCAGTTCTTC
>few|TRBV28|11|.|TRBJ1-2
CASSIWDGYTF
TGTGCCAGCAGTATCTGGGATGGCTACACCTTC
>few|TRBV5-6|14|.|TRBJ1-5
CASSLAGASQPQHF
TGTGCCAGCAGCTTGGCAGGGGCGAGTCAGCCCCAGCATTTT
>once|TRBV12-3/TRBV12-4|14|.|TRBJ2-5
CTSSWSLVGKTQYF
TGTACCAGCAGTTGGTCCCTCGTCGGGAAGACCCAGTACTTC
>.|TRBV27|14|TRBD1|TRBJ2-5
CATRTGLYGETQYF
TGTGCCACCCGGACAGGGCTTTATGGGGAGACCCAGTACTTC
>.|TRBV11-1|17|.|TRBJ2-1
CASSLVLRESTYNEQFF
TGTGCCAGCAGCTTAGTGTTACGGGAGTCCACCTACAATGAGCAGTTCTTC
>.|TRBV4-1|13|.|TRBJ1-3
CASSQEGRDTIYF
TGCGCCAGCAGCCAAGAGGGGCGGGACACCATATATTTT
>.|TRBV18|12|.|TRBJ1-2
CASSPPGDGYTF
TGTGCCAGCTCACCACCCGGGGATGGCTACACCTTC
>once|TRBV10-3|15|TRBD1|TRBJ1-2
CAISGDGTGGYGYTF
TGTGCCATCAGTGGAGACGGGACAGGGGGCTATGGCTACACCTTC
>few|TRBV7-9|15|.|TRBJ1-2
CASTSYIRDDYGYTF
TGTGCCAGCACCTCCTACATCCGGGACGACTATGGCTACACCTTC
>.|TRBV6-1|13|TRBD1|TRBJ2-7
CASSLTGTYEQYF
TGTGCCAGCAGCTTGACAGGGACCTACGAGCAGTACTTC
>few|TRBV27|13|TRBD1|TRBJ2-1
CASSFRGSDEQFF
TGTGCCAGCAGTTTCAGGGGGAGCGATGAGCAGTTCTTC
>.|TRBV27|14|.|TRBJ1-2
CASNPRRGNYGYTF
TGTGCCAGCAATCCCCGCCGTGGTAACTATGGCTACACCTTC
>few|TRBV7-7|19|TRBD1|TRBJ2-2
CASSGDLRGQGMKAGELFF
TGTGCTAGCAGCGGAGACCTCCGGGGACAGGGGATGAAGGCCGGGGAGCTGTTTTTT
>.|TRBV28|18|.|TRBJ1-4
CASSLVLPGGGQNEKLFF
TGTGCCAGCAGTTTAGTTCTCCCGGGGGGGGGGCAAAATGAAAAACTGTTTTTT